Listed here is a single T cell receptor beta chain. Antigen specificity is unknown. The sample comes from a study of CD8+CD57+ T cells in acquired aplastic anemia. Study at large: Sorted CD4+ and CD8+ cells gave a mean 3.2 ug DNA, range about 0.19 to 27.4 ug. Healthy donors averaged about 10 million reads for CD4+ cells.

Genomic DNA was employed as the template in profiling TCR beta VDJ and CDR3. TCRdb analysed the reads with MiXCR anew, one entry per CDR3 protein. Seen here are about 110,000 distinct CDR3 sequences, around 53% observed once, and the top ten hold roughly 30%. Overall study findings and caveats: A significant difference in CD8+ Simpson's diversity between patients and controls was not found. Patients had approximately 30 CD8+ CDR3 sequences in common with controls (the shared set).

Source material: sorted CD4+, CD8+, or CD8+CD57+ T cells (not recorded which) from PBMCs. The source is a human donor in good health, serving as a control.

The CDR3 DNA reads TGTGCCTGGAGTGGGACAGGGCGACTAAATTTGAACACTGAAGCTTTCTTT. Protein product: CAWSGTGRLNLNTEAFF. The chain uses TRBV30 and TRBJ1-1, with TRBD1 matching over 8 bases. With V trimmed by 1 base and J by 0 bases, 10 bases remained unmatched. CDR1 and CDR2 from the germline V gene are GTSNPN and SVGIG (reference sequence). The CDR3 is 17 residues long.